This is a list of T cell receptor beta chains from one sample in a study of shared clonotypes between healthy human individuals. Here immunoSEQ multiplex PCR was the method, and the copy in TCRdb shows in-frame clones only, minus some. The sample consists of about 1 million clones, 60% to 80% of them appearing once. Sequences were obtained from memory CD4+ T cells sorted from blood. The receptors were sampled from a man younger than 35 in good health. Each CDR3 is given with its conserved first and last residue.

V: TRBV28
CDR3: CASKPVAERNEQFF

V: TRBV30
CDR3: CAWSMSAGGENEQFF

V: TRBV5-8
CDR3: CASSLSGQGVYNEQFF

V: TRBV7-2
CDR3: CASTSPWRAGEQFF

V: TRBV4-1
CDR3: CASSQGTGGSPGNTIYF

V: TRBV27
CDR3: CASSPMGRVGGNTIYF

V: TRBV5-4
CDR3: CASSLVDGYEQYF

V: TRBV7-2
CDR3: CASRPGYNSYNEQFF

V: TRBV2
CDR3: CASSLAGAHTDTQYF

V: TRBV5-1
CDR3: CASSLASHGSYNEQFF

V: TRBV30
CDR3: CAWSAGPPNYGYTF

V: TRBV9
CDR3: CARGTGAKNIQYF

V: TRBV11-3
CDR3: CASSQRGTSGSNTGELFF

V: TRBV7-9
CDR3: CASSARGANSPLHF

V: TRBV5-1
CDR3: CASSLVVGRATEQYF

V: TRBV5-1
CDR3: CASSPEGRSNQPQHF

V: TRBV5-4
CDR3: CASSHPGQGDEKLFF

V: TRBV7-9
CDR3: CASSFLPGQGTDTQYF

V: TRBV25-1
CDR3: CASSLPGVNNQPQHF

V: TRBV9
CDR3: CASSPLLMANVLTF

V: TRBV9
CDR3: CASSPQRGTSYEQYF

V: TRBV10-1
CDR3: CASSEDNNEQFF

V: TRBV28
CDR3: CASSPTNLGEQYF